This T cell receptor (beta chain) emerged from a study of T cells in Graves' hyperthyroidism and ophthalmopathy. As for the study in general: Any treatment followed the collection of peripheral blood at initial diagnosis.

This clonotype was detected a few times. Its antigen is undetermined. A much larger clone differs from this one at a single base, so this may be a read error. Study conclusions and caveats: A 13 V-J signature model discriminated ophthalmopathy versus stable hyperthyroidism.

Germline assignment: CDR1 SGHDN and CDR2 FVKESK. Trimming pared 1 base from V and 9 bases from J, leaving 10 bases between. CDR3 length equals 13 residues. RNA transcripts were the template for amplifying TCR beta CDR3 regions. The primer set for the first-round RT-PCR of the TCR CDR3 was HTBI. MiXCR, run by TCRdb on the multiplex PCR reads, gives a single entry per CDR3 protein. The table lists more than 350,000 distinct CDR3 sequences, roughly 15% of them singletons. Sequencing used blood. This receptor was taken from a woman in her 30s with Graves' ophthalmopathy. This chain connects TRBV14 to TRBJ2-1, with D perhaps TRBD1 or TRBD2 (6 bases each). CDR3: CASSQVGGREQFF. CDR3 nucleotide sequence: TGTGCCAGCAGCCAAGTCGGGGGCCGTGAGCAGTTCTTC. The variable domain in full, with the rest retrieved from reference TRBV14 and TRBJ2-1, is EAGVTQFPSHSVIEKGQTVTLRCDPISGHDNLYWYRRVMGKEIKFLLHFVKESKQDESGMPNNRFLAERTGGTYSTLKVQPAELEDSGVYFCASSQVGGREQFFGPGTRLTVL.